This T cell receptor (beta chain) was sequenced in a study of blood T cell repertoires in COVID-19. At the level of the study: The United States, Italy and Spain provided the acute and convalescent COVID-19 samples.

Only in-frame clones appear in the TCRdb table, and some are missing; sequencing was by immunoSEQ multiplex PCR. The table lists some 270,000 clones, roughly 84% of them singletons. This clone was seen a few times. The receptor comes from a woman aged 35 to 49 who had recovered from COVID-19. Sequencing input: peripheral blood.

CDR3 nucleotide sequence: TGTGCCAGCAGTTTATTTGGGGAGAGGCACGAGCAGTACTTC. Protein: CASSLFGERHEQYF. This chain uses TRBV28 with TRBJ2-7, with D possibly being TRBD2 (5 bases). Trimming cost V 1 base and J 5 bases, with 12 bases left between them. Per germline, CDR1 MDHEN and CDR2 SYDVKM. The CDR3 is 14 amino acids.